The clone carrying this T cell receptor beta chain was detected ten times or more. This sample was included in a study of early T cells in non-severe SARS-CoV-2 infection. Each CDR3 protein gets one entry after TCRdb re-called the 5' RACE reads with MiXCR. The sample consists of about 48,000 distinct CDR3 sequences, 6.2% of them appearing once. V lost 3 bases, J lost 10 bases, and 10 bases lay in between. This CDR3 region has 12 residues. The J gene is TRBJ1-5, the V gene TRBV12-3 or TRBV12-4; no clear D gene. This TCR came from an adult who was a healthcare worker with PCR-confirmed SARS-CoV-2 infection or an uninfected control (not recorded which). Sequenced here: whole blood, sampled at baseline. In DNA, the CDR3 is TGTGCCAGCAGTTTTTCCGAGTCACCCCAGCATTTT. Translating gives CASSFSESPQHF.